This TCR beta chain was captured in a study of blood T cell repertoires in COVID-19. The CDR3 loop spans 15 amino acids. Germline V gene lookup returns CDR1 SNHLY and CDR2 FYNNEI. Trimming took 6 bases from V and 5 from J; bases not matched to a gene: 10. Profiling relied on immunoSEQ multiplex PCR, and the TCRdb table lists in-frame clones only, not all of them. Of fewer than 150,000 clones in the sample, 75% to 90% are singletons; the top ten hold about an eighth. The sample was peripheral blood. The chain joins TRBV2 to TRBJ2-5; TRBD1 agrees at 9 bases. The receptor was isolated from a human donor in a cohort sampled during active COVID-19. CDR3 sequence (DNA): TGTGCCAGCAGACCCGGGACAGGGCGAGCGGAGACCCAGTACTTC. Translation gives CASRPGTGRAETQYF.